This T cell receptor (beta chain) was sequenced in a study of T cell responses to AZD1222 COVID-19 vaccine. The assay was immunoSEQ multiplex PCR, and TCRdb's table has in-frame clones only and misses some. The sample contains around 150,000 clones, 88% of which appear only once. Findings of the study overall: At study baseline, merely roughly 6 AZD1222 recipients were seropositive. Repertoire sampling occurred only after the peak T cell response. Breadth and depth of Spike-specific TCRs rose after two AZD1222 doses.

Worth noting for this clone: What it recognizes is unknown.

The sequencing here drew on peripheral blood, taken on day 0 of MenACWY control vaccination. The TCR was taken from an adult in good health.

The CDR3 DNA follows: TGTGCCAGCAGCGTAGCGGCTAGCGGTCTAATGGGAACCGGGGAGCTGTTTTTT. It specifies CASSVAASGLMGTGELFF. V usage is TRBV9 and J usage is TRBJ2-2; TRBD2 agrees at 7 bases. Trimming at V came to 0 bases and at J to 5 bases, leaving 13 bases not matched to a gene. The CDR3 is made up of 18 amino acids. Germline CDR1 reads SGDLS; CDR2 reads YYNGEE.